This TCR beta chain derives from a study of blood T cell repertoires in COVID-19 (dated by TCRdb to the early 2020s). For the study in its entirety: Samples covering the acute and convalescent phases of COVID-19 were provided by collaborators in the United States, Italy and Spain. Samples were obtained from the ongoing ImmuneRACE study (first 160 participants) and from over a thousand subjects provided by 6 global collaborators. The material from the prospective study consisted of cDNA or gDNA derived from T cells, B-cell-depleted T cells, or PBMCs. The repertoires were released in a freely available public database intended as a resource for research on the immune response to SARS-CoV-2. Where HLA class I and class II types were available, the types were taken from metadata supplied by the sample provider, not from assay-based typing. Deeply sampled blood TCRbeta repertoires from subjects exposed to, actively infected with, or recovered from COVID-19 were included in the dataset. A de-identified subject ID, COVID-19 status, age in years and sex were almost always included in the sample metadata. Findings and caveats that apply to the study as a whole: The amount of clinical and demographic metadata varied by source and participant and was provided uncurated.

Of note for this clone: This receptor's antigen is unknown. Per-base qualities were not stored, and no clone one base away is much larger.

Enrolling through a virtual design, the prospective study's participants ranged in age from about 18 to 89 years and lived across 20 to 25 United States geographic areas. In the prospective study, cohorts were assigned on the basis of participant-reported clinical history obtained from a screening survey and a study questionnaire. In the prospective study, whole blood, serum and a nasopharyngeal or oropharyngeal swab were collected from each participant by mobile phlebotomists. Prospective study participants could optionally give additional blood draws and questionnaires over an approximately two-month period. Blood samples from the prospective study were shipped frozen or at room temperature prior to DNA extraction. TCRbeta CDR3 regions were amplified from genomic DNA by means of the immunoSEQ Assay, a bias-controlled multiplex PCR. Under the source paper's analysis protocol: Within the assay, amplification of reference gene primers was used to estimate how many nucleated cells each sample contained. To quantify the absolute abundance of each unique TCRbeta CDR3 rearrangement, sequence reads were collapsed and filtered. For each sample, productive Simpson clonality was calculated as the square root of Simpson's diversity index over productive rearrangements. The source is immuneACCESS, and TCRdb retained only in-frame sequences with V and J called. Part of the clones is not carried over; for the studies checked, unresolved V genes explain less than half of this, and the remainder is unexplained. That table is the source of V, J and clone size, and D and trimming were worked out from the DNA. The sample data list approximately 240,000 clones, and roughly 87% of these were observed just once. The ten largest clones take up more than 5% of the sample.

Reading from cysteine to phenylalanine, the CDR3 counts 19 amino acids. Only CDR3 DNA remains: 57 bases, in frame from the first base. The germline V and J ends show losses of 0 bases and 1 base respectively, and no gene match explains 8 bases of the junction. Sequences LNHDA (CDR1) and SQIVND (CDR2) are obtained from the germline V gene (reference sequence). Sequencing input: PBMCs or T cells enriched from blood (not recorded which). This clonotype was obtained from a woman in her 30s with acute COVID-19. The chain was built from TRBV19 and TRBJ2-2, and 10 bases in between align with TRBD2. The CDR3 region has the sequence CASSIDPLAGVRNTGELFF. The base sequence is TGTGCCAGTAGTATAGATCCTCTAGCGGGAGTTCGGAACACCGGGGAGCTGTTTTTT.